A single sample gave rise to the 26 T cell receptor beta chains below, sequenced in a study of control samples from healthy donors and cancer patients. Some clones are missing from TCRdb's copy, which holds only in-frame ones; the method was immunoSEQ multiplex PCR. The data hold 90,000 to 100,000 clones, with 75% to 85% observed a single time. The source material was blood. All receptors derive from a woman aged 25 to 45 in good health.

The chain combines TRBV3-1 (or the pseudogene TRBV3-2) with TRBJ2-7; D is possibly TRBD1 (7 bases). Germline CDR1 is LGHDT and CDR2 is YNNKEL (reference sequence). Trimming pared 0 bases from V and 5 bases from J, leaving 14 bases between. This CDR3 region has 15 residues. As DNA, the CDR3 is TGTGCCAGCAGCCAAGAAGGCGGGACAGAAGACGAGCAGTACTTC. Amino acid sequence: CASSQEGGTEDEQYF.

The chain carries TRBV6-5 and TRBJ1-1, with D unclear. Between the trimmed V and J ends, which lost 5 bases and 1 base, there was a span of 8 bases. Germline CDR1 MNHEY, CDR2 SVGAGI. The CDR3 consists of 13 residues. CDR3 sequence reads: CASSNNRNTEAFF. Here the CDR3 DNA reads TGTGCCAGCAGTAACAACAGGAACACTGAAGCTTTCTTT.

The gene calls are TRBV20-1 and TRBJ2-7, with D perhaps TRBD1 or TRBD2 (5 bases each). The germline CDR1 and CDR2 sequences are DFQATT and SNEGSKA (reference sequence). V lost 6 bases and J 7 bases, leaving 13 bases between the germline ends. The CDR3 has 11 residues. CDR3 DNA sequence: TGCAGTGCCTTGGGACCTCTGGAGCAGTACTTC. Translating gives CSALGPLEQYF.

The chain recombines TRBV15 with TRBJ1-2; tentatively, D is TRBD1 (5 bases). Trimming cost V 3 bases and J 8 bases, with 13 bases left between them. Germline CDR1 and CDR2: LNHNV and YYDKDF (reference sequence). The CDR3 length is 13 residues. The CDR3 sequence is CATSRGGSSGYTF. The CDR3 DNA sequence: TGTGCCACCAGCAGGGGGGGTTCGAGCGGCTACACCTTC.

This clone came up once. The rearrangement uses TRBV18 and TRBJ1-2, with TRBD1 as a possible D gene (5 bases). The V gene's germline CDR1 is KGHSH and CDR2 LQKENI. Trimming took 2 bases from V and 0 from J, leaving 10 bases between them. This CDR3 has 15 residues. CDR3: CASSPGAASNYGYTF. CDR3 nucleotides: TGTGCCAGCTCACCAGGGGCGGCGTCTAACTATGGCTACACCTTC. The full variable domain, completed using reference TRBV18 and TRBJ1-2, is NAGVMQNPRHLVRRRGQEARLRCSPMKGHSHVYWYRQLPEEGLKFMVYLQKENIIDESGMPKERFSAEFPKEGPSILRIQQVVRGDSAAYFCASSPGAASNYGYTFGSGTRLTVV.

V and J are TRBV7-9 and TRBJ1-3, with TRBD1 identical over 9 bases. The germline CDR1 and CDR2 sequences are SEHNR and FQNEAQ (reference sequence). V lost 5 bases, J lost 4 bases, and 6 bases stayed unmatched. The CDR3 has 15 amino acids. The CDR3 loop reads CASSDDRGVGNTIYF. DNA for the CDR3: TGTGCCAGCAGCGATGACAGGGGGGTAGGAAACACCATATATTTT.

CDR3 sequence (DNA): TGTGCCTTGCCGACAGACTATGGCTACACCTTC. Translation: CALPTDYGYTF. V and J are TRBV30 and TRBJ1-2; D may be TRBD1 (5 bases). Trimming pared 7 bases from V and 3 bases from J, leaving 9 bases between. From germline, CDR1 is GTSNPN and CDR2 SVGIG (reference sequence). The CDR3 runs to 11 residues. The full variable domain, in which reference TRBV30 and TRBJ1-2 provide the parts outside the CDR3, is SQTIHQWPATLVQPVGSPLSLECTVEGTSNPNLYWYRQAAGRGLQLLFYSVGIGQISSEVPQNLSASRPQDRQFILSSKKLLLSDSGFYLCALPTDYGYTFGSGTRLTVV.

This chain links TRBV5-5 with TRBJ1-3, with D uncertain. The length of the CDR3 is 12 residues. V shed 7 bases and J shed 0 bases, with 5 bases lying between them. CDR1 and CDR2 (germline): SGHKS, YYEKEE (reference sequence). The CDR3 nucleotides are TGTGCCAGCGGGAACTCTGGAAACACCATATATTTT. Translation gives CASGNSGNTIYF.

The rearrangement links TRBV19 to TRBJ1-1, with unresolved D. This CDR3 has 13 amino acids. V was clipped by 8 bases and J by 0 bases, with 10 bases between them. CDR1 and CDR2 (germline): LNHDA, SQIVND (reference sequence). The CDR3 is CASAPVMNTEAFF. In DNA form, the CDR3 reads TGTGCCAGTGCACCCGTAATGAACACTGAAGCTTTCTTT.

The chain joins TRBV6-6 to TRBJ1-6; D unclear. In germline, CDR1 is MNHNY, CDR2 SVGAGI (reference sequence). V gave up 11 bases and J gave up 3 bases, with 11 bases separating them. The CDR3 has 13 amino acids. Here the CDR3 DNA reads TGTGCCGGCCGGGGAAACTATAATTCACCCCTCCACTTT. This gives the protein CAGRGNYNSPLHF.

This chain uses TRBV19 with TRBJ1-6, with 10 bases that match TRBD1. The CDR3 runs to 15 residues. Germline CDR1 LNHDA, CDR2 SQIVND (reference sequence). Germline trimming cut 5 bases from V and 10 bases from J; bases unmatched to any gene: 8. CDR3 coding DNA: TGTGCCAGTAGTCTTAGGACAGGGGGAGACTCACCCCTCCACTTT. Translation: CASSLRTGGDSPLHF. The full variable domain, with the rest looked up from reference TRBV19 and TRBJ1-6, is DGGITQSPKYLFRKEGQNVTLSCEQNLNHDAMYWYRQDPGQGLRLIYYSQIVNDFQKGDIAEGYSVSREKKESFPLTVTSAQKNPTAFYLCASSLRTGGDSPLHFGNGTRLTVT.

The rearrangement joins TRBV4-3 to TRBJ2-3; D is possibly TRBD2 (6 bases). Per germline, CDR1 LGHNA and CDR2 YSLEER. V was trimmed by 1 base and J by 5 bases, leaving 7 bases between them. This CDR3 has 13 residues. The CDR3 loop reads CASSQGTKDTQYF. The CDR3 DNA is TGCGCCAGCAGCCAAGGGACTAAAGATACGCAGTATTTT.

The rearrangement links TRBV5-1 to TRBJ2-3, with 13 bases lining up with TRBD2. Germline V gives CDR1 SGHRS, CDR2 YFSETQ. CDR3 length: 18 residues. V shed 1 base and J 4 bases; nucleotides not matched to a gene: 9. This chain's CDR3 is CASSLISGLAGAPDTQYF. In nucleotides, the CDR3 is TGCGCCAGCAGCTTGATTAGCGGACTAGCGGGGGCCCCAGATACGCAGTATTTT. Together with reference TRBV5-1 and TRBJ2-3, the CDR3 gives the full variable domain: KAGVTQTPRYLIKTRGQQVTLSCSPISGHRSVSWYQQTPGQGLQFLFEYFSETQRNKGNFPGRFSGRQFSNSRSEMNVSTLELGDSALYLCASSLISGLAGAPDTQYFGPGTRLTVL.

The chain combines TRBV7-2 with TRBJ1-5; D remains ambiguous. This CDR3 is 14 amino acids long. V lost 4 bases, J lost 2 bases, and 9 bases lay in between. Germline values: CDR1 SGHTA, CDR2 FQGNSA. CDR3 nucleotide sequence: TGTGCCAGCAGCTATTTCCAGGGCAATCAGCCCCAGCATTTT. Encoded protein: CASSYFQGNQPQHF.

The V call is TRBV9, the J call TRBJ2-2, with 8 bases that match TRBD1. The CDR3 loop spans 15 amino acids. Trimming cost V 1 base and J 8 bases; bases outside gene matches: 7. Germline lookup yields CDR1 SGDLS and CDR2 YYNGEE. The DNA of the CDR3 is TGTGCCAGCAGCGTATCAGGGGGCCGTAGTGGGGAGCTGTTTTTT. Protein product: CASSVSGGRSGELFF.

There are a few counts of this clone. The rearrangement joins TRBV5-1 to TRBJ1-1, with D perhaps matching TRBD1 (5 bases). The CDR3 runs 15 residues. From germline, CDR1 is SGHRS and CDR2 YFSETQ. The germline V and J ends were trimmed by 1 base and 0 bases, with 10 bases remaining between them. For the CDR3, the DNA is TGCGCCAGCAGCTTGCAGCGGGGCATGAACACTGAAGCTTTCTTT. The encoded protein is CASSLQRGMNTEAFF.

The chain couples TRBV29-1 to TRBJ2-5; D is unresolved. With 1 base removed from V and 6 bases from J, the gap between germline ends came to 9 bases. This CDR3 is 12 amino acids long. Germline CDR1 reads SQVTM; CDR2 reads ANQGSEA. The CDR3: CSVEGQAQTQYF. CDR3 coding DNA: TGCAGCGTTGAAGGTCAGGCTCAGACCCAGTACTTC.

This chain uses TRBV5-6 with TRBJ2-1; 8 positions match TRBD1. The CDR3 is 15 amino acids. The V gene end was trimmed by 2 bases and the J gene end by 9 bases; junction bases not matched to a gene: 10. CDR1 and CDR2 from the germline V gene are SGHDT and YYEEEE. CDR3 amino acids: CASSFQGALKREQFF. In nucleotides, the CDR3 is TGTGCCAGCAGCTTTCAGGGGGCACTCAAACGTGAGCAGTTCTTC.

V is TRBV5-1 and J is TRBJ2-7, with TRBD1 matching 9 bases. V shed 4 bases and J 6 bases; nucleotides not matched to a gene: 8. From germline, CDR1 is SGHRS and CDR2 YFSETQ. The CDR3 spans 14 residues. The CDR3 sequence is CASSAAGTGIEQYF. The CDR3 DNA reads TGCGCCAGCAGCGCGGCCGGGACAGGGATCGAGCAGTACTTC.

V gene TRBV19 combines with J gene TRBJ1-3; 7 bases are shared with TRBD1. Germline trimming cut 5 bases from V and 0 bases from J; bases unmatched to any gene: 4. The CDR3 loop spans 15 amino acids. Germline CDR1 LNHDA, CDR2 SQIVND (reference sequence). The CDR3 region is CASSHRGPSGNTIYF. CDR3 nucleotide sequence: TGTGCCAGTAGTCACAGGGGCCCCTCTGGAAACACCATATATTTT.

This clone occurred a few times. This CDR3 reads CASSKDRANYGYTF. For the CDR3, the DNA is TGTGCCAGCAGCAAGGACAGGGCTAACTATGGCTACACCTTC. This chain joins TRBV21-1 and TRBJ1-2; the tabulated D call, TRBD1, remains unverified against the DNA. TRBV21-1 is noted as a pseudogene. This CDR3 has 14 amino acids.

In this sample, this clone turned up a few times. This chain links TRBV6-5 with TRBJ2-3; D not resolved. The CDR3 contains 12 residues. Germline-derived CDR1 and CDR2 are MNHEY and SVGAGI. V gave up 6 bases and J gave up 6 bases, with 10 bases separating them. CDR3 coding DNA: TGTGCCAGCAGCACAGTTGGGGATACGCAGTATTTT. Translated: CASSTVGDTQYF.

This rearrangement joins TRBV24-1 to TRBJ1-1; D is perhaps TRBD1 (6 bases). This CDR3 has 16 residues. Trimming pared 4 bases from V and 1 base from J, leaving 15 bases between. Germline CDR1 is KGHDR and CDR2 is SFDVKD. This CDR3 is CATSEFSGTPNTEAFF. The CDR3, as DNA: TGTGCCACCAGTGAGTTCTCCGGGACACCGAACACTGAAGCTTTCTTT.

The rearrangement uses TRBV10-1 and TRBJ1-1; tentatively, D is TRBD1 (5 bases). Germline V gives CDR1 WNHNN, CDR2 SYGVQD (reference sequence). The V end was cut by 4 bases, the J end by 4 bases, with 13 bases between. There are 14 residues in the CDR3. DNA of the CDR3: TGCGCCAGCAGTGGGACAATCTCTAGCACTGAAGCTTTCTTT. Protein product: CASSGTISSTEAFF.

This clone was counted a few times. The chain joins TRBV10-3 to TRBJ2-1; D is ambiguous. This CDR3 spans 13 amino acids. V gave up 4 bases and J gave up 5 bases, with 9 bases separating them. The germline V gene has CDR1 ENHRY and CDR2 SYGVKD. CDR3 DNA sequence: TGTGCCATCAGTGCGAGGAACAACAATGAGCAGTTCTTC. This gives the protein CAISARNNNEQFF.

This clone was recorded once. The rearrangement uses TRBV5-1 and TRBJ2-5, with 12 bases identical to TRBD2. CDR1 and CDR2 (germline): SGHRS, YFSETQ. V shed 4 bases and J 2 bases; nucleotides not matched to a gene: 6. The length of the CDR3 is 16 residues. CDR3 loop: CASSRLAGGQQETQYF. The CDR3 nucleotides read TGCGCCAGCAGCCGCCTAGCGGGGGGGCAGCAAGAGACCCAGTACTTC.